Listed here are 19 T cell receptor beta chains from one sample, sequenced in a study of T cells in Graves' hyperthyroidism and ophthalmopathy. TCR beta CDR3 regions were amplified from RNA. Primed by the HTBI set, a first-round RT-PCR was run on the TCR CDR3. TCRdb redid the calling of the multiplex PCR reads with MiXCR, one entry per CDR3 protein. The sample lists roughly 510,000 distinct CDR3 sequences; more than 20% were seen once. Sequencing input: blood. These receptor sequences come from a man between 18 and 29 years old with Graves' hyperthyroidism.

V usage is TRBV28 and J usage is TRBJ1-5; D gene uncertain. This CDR3 has 15 residues. Germline V gene lookup returns CDR1 MDHEN and CDR2 SYDVKM. The germline V and J ends were trimmed by 4 bases and 2 bases, with 12 bases remaining between them. The CDR3 nucleotides read TGTGCCAGCAGTTCGCTGGACGGAGGCAATCAGCCCCAGCATTTT. It encodes CASSSLDGGNQPQHF.

Many counts were recorded for this clonotype. This chain uses TRBV28 with TRBJ2-7; 11 nucleotides align to TRBD1. Germline CDR1 is MDHEN and CDR2 is SYDVKM. With 10 bases clipped from V and 1 base from J, the junction kept 3 bases outside the gene matches. CDR3 length equals 13 residues. In nucleotides, the CDR3 is TGTGCCACGCGGGACAGGGGGTCCTACGAGCAGTACTTC. Protein product: CATRDRGSYEQYF.

This clonotype was detected ten times or more. CDR3 residues: CASSMEGRMWIWDQPQHF. The CDR3 DNA is TGTGCCAGTAGTATGGAGGGCAGGATGTGGATATGGGATCAGCCCCAGCATTTT. The chain uses TRBV19 and TRBJ1-5; D is undetermined. CDR1 LNHDA and CDR2 SQIVND come from the germline V gene (reference sequence). V was cut by 3 bases and J by 5 bases, with 23 bases left in between. The length of the CDR3 is 18 residues.

This clonotype was detected ten times or more. The V gene is TRBV6-1, the J gene TRBJ2-7; D ambiguous. V lost 4 bases and J 7 bases, leaving 11 bases between the germline ends. This CDR3 has 12 residues. The germline V gene has CDR1 MNHNS and CDR2 SASEGT. The CDR3, as DNA: TGTGCCAGCAGTGCCGCCCCCCTGGAGCAGTACTTC. As protein: CASSAAPLEQYF.

This clonotype showed up many times. Sequence at one end of the junction differs from germline and may be a read error. V usage is TRBV11-2 and J usage is TRBJ1-2, with TRBD1 matching 7 bases. The germline V gene has CDR1 SGHAT and CDR2 FQNNGV. This CDR3 is 14 amino acids long. Here the CDR3 reads CAIGKTRDSYGYTF. The CDR3 DNA is TGCGCCATCGGAAAGACTCGGGACAGTTATGGCTACACCTTC.

In this sample, this clonotype turned up many times. The chain combines TRBV6-1 with TRBJ1-3; D gene uncertain. The length of the CDR3 is 14 residues. Germline loops: CDR1 MNHNS, CDR2 SASEGT. V was trimmed by 8 bases and J by 13 bases, leaving 24 bases between them. The CDR3 region is CASCSGITDLKIYF. As DNA, the CDR3 is TGTGCCAGCTGCTCGGGGATTACGGACTTAAAGATATATTTT.

This clonotype was observed a few times. V and J are TRBV15 and TRBJ1-6, with TRBD1 identical over 10 bases. J was trimmed by 4 bases and V by 0 bases; bases with no gene match: 15. CDR3 length equals 21 residues. CDR1 is LNHNV and CDR2 is YYDKDF in the germline V gene (reference sequence). CDR3 loop: CATSRDTPSNRDRGYNSPLHF. CDR3 sequence (DNA): TGTGCCACCAGCAGAGATACCCCGTCAAACCGGGACAGGGGATATAATTCACCCCTCCACTTT. Combining the CDR3 with reference TRBV15 and TRBJ1-6 gives the whole variable domain DAMVIQNPRYQVTQFGKPVTLSCSQTLNHNVMYWYQQKSSQAPKLLFHYYDKDFNNEADTPDNFQSRRPNTSFCFLDIRSPGLGDTAMYLCATSRDTPSNRDRGYNSPLHFGNGTRLTVT.

This clonotype has just a few counts. The chain couples TRBV20-1 to TRBJ1-3, with D maybe TRBD1 (6 bases). V shed 5 bases and J shed 9 bases, with 17 bases lying between them. Germline V gene lookup returns CDR1 DFQATT and CDR2 SNEGSKA (reference sequence). This CDR3 spans 13 amino acids. The CDR3 loop reads CSAPGGGWGTIYF. The DNA for the CDR3 is TGCAGTGCTCCTGGCGGGGGCTGGGGCACCATATATTTT.

This clonotype was observed many times. The chain links TRBV27 to TRBJ2-7; weak D call: TRBD2 (6 bases). This CDR3 is 14 amino acids long. The germline V gene encodes CDR1 MNHEY and CDR2 SMNVEV (reference sequence). Deletions cut 6 bases from V and 3 bases from J, with 15 bases between. The CDR3 DNA reads as TGTGCCAGCAGCGTACGCCCCGGGAGCTACGAGCAGTACTTC. It is translated as CASSVRPGSYEQYF.

Many counts were recorded for this clonotype. The chain uses TRBV30 and TRBJ2-2; 12 bases align to TRBD2. The CDR3 has 14 amino acids. Germline V gene lookup returns CDR1 GTSNPN and CDR2 SVGIG (reference sequence). J gave up 5 bases and V 3 bases, and 1 base lay outside the gene matches. DNA of the CDR3: TGTGCCTGGAGGACTAGCGGGGGAACCGGGGAGCTGTTTTTT. Translated, it gives CAWRTSGGTGELFF.

V is TRBV7-8 and J is TRBJ2-7, with no clear D. The CDR3 has 15 amino acids. Looked up from germline, CDR1 is SGHVS and CDR2 is FQNEAQ. Trimming took off 4 bases at V and 9 bases at J, with 22 bases between the two ends. CDR3 nucleotide sequence: TGTGCCAGCAGCTCATCTAGGAGCCTAATTTCCGGGCAGTACTTC. Its protein product is CASSSSRSLISGQYF.

This clonotype showed up just a few times. Here the CDR3 reads CASSVAPADTQYF. In DNA, the CDR3 is TGTGCCAGCAGCGTAGCCCCCGCTGATACGCAGTATTTT. The chain combines TRBV9 with TRBJ2-3; no definite D call. This CDR3 spans 13 amino acids. Trimming stripped 0 bases from V and 6 bases from J, with 8 bases between. Germline CDR1 reads SGDLS; CDR2 reads YYNGEE.

This clonotype was detected ten times or more. The chain uses TRBV7-3 and TRBJ1-1, with TRBD1 matching 7 bases. V lost 5 bases, J lost 3 bases, and 3 bases stayed unmatched. Germline V lookup: CDR1 SGHTA, CDR2 FQGTGA. The CDR3 is made up of 13 amino acids. For the CDR3, the DNA is TGTGCCAGCAGCGTACAGGGGCACACTGAAGCTTTCTTT. Its translation is CASSVQGHTEAFF. The full variable domain, in which reference TRBV7-3 and TRBJ1-1 provide the parts outside the CDR3, is GAGVSQTPSNKVTEKGKYVELRCDPISGHTALYWYRQSLGQGPEFLIYFQGTGAADDSGLPNDRFFAVRPEGSVSTLKIQRTERGDSAVYLCASSVQGHTEAFFGQGTRLTVV.

This clonotype was counted at least ten times. The V call is TRBV7-2, the J call TRBJ2-2; D perhaps matches TRBD1 (6 bases). Looked up from germline, CDR1 is SGHTA and CDR2 is FQGNSA. The CDR3 runs to 14 residues. V lost 1 base to trimming and J lost 5 bases, with 8 bases between them. The CDR3 nucleotides read TGTGCCAGCAGCTTAGACAGGGTTACCGGGGAGCTGTTTTTT. It encodes CASSLDRVTGELFF.

This clonotype has ten or more counts. The chain uses TRBV28 and TRBJ1-2, with no clear D. The CDR3 runs 14 residues. The V end lost 5 bases, the J end lost 4 bases, and 14 bases lay between the germline ends. The germline V gene has CDR1 MDHEN and CDR2 SYDVKM. The CDR3 loop is CASSLRLEPYGYTF. CDR3 nucleotide sequence: TGTGCCAGCAGTCTGCGATTAGAACCCTATGGCTACACCTTC.

In its sample, this clonotype was seen many times. The rearrangement uses TRBV2 and TRBJ2-2; TRBD1 might be the D (6 bases). Germline-derived CDR1 and CDR2 are SNHLY and FYNNEI. Trimming took off 3 bases at V and 4 bases at J, with 12 bases between the two ends. This CDR3 spans 15 amino acids. The CDR3 DNA sequence: TGTGCCAGCAGTGACTGGGGGCGAGGCACCGGGGAGCTGTTTTTT. This translates into CASSDWGRGTGELFF.

The rearrangement links TRBV18 to TRBJ2-6; D could derive from TRBD1 or TRBD2 (5 bases each). The V and J ends lost 3 bases and 2 bases respectively, with 8 bases between them. In germline, CDR1 is KGHSH, CDR2 LQKENI. The CDR3 totals 15 residues. In DNA form, the CDR3 reads TGTGCCAGCTCACCGGGACGGGCTGGGGCCAACGTCCTGACTTTC. Translating gives CASSPGRAGANVLTF.

This clonotype occurred a few times. V is TRBV6-2 or TRBV6-3 and J is TRBJ1-1, with TRBD1 as a possible D gene (6 bases). Germline values: CDR1 MNHEY, CDR2 SVGEGT. V was clipped by 0 bases and J by 1 base, with 15 bases between them. This CDR3 contains 17 residues. The CDR3 nucleotides are TGTGCCAGCAGTTACTCGACGGGACATGGGGCGAACACTGAAGCTTTCTTT. It codes for CASSYSTGHGANTEAFF.

This clonotype was counted at least ten times. This chain connects TRBV12-3 or TRBV12-4 to TRBJ2-7; 8 positions match TRBD1. J lost 9 bases, V lost 2 bases, and 18 bases had no gene match. The CDR3 spans 17 residues. This chain's CDR3 is CASSLSKVGQARGGQYF. CDR3 nucleotides: TGTGCCAGCAGTTTATCGAAGGTGGGACAGGCCAGAGGCGGGCAGTACTTC.